This is a list of T cell receptor beta chains from one sample in a study of blood T cells in healthy people across ages. TCRdb recomputed calls from the 5' RACE reads with MiXCR, one row per CDR3 protein. The sample holds approximately 730,000 distinct CDR3 sequences, roughly 50% seen once. Sample: blood. The receptors originated from an elderly man in good health. Each CDR3 is given with its conserved first and last residue. Fields, in order: D gene, clone size, J gene, V gene, CDR3 DNA, CDR3 protein. A D gene is named only where the DNA matches it firmly. Size is stated for part of the rows, as once, few or many counts, or as a class when the clone is expanded.

TRBD1,-,TRBJ2-7,TRBV6-5,TGTGCCAGCAGTCCCGTTCGGGGACAGGGATCCTACGAGCAGTACTTC,CASSPVRGQGSYEQYF
-,-,TRBJ2-7,TRBV6-5,TGTGCCAGCAGTTACCGGGACATAGGAGCCTACGAGCAGTACTTC,CASSYRDIGAYEQYF
TRBD1,once,TRBJ2-1,TRBV5-1,TGCGCCAGCAGCGCCGCCACAGGGGAGTATGGTGAGCAGTTCTTC,CASSAATGEYGEQFF
-,-,TRBJ1-2,TRBV3-1,TGTGCCAGCAGCCAAGGGATACGTTGGAACTATGGCTACACCTTC,CASSQGIRWNYGYTF
-,-,TRBJ2-7,TRBV12-3/TRBV12-4,TGTGCCAGCAGTCGCGGAGGGGTCTCCTACGAGCAGTACTTC,CASSRGGVSYEQYF
-,-,TRBJ1-1,TRBV7-2,TGTGCCAGCAAGCCGGGAGGGAGTAACACTGAAGCTTTCTTT,CASKPGGSNTEAFF
-,few,TRBJ2-1,TRBV20-1,TGCAGTGCTAGTCTTAGTAGCGTTTCCTACAATGAGCAGTTCTTC,CSASLSSVSYNEQFF
TRBD2,-,TRBJ2-4,TRBV5-1,TGCGCCAGCAGCCCTCAGGCGGGGGTGGTAGCTAAAAACATTCAGTACTTC,CASSPQAGVVAKNIQYF
TRBD1,-,TRBJ2-7,TRBV20-1,TGCAGTGCTACGTGGGACAGGCTCTACGAGCAGTACTTC,CSATWDRLYEQYF
-,-,TRBJ2-6,TRBV6-6,TGTGCCAGCAGTATTACCGGTGGGGCCAACGTCCTGACTTTC,CASSITGGANVLTF
TRBD2,once,TRBJ2-5,TRBV24-1,TGTGCCACCAGTGCCGTTACTAAGCGGGAGGACGGAGAGACCCAGTACTTC,CATSAVTKREDGETQYF
-,-,TRBJ2-1,TRBV29-1,TGCAGCGTCGGGACGCGGTTGTCCTACAATGAGCAGTTCTTC,CSVGTRLSYNEQFF
-,-,TRBJ2-5,TRBV29-1,TGCAGCGGGCTGACAGGCCAAGAGACCCAGTACTTC,CSGLTGQETQYF
-,-,TRBJ2-1,TRBV6-4,TGTGCCAGCAGTGTGGGGGTTGATACGGAGCAGTTCTTC,CASSVGVDTEQFF
TRBD1,-,TRBJ1-1,TRBV29-1,TGCAGCGTGGGGGGCCCGGACAGGGGGCGATTAGCTTTCTTT,CSVGGPDRGRLAFF
TRBD2,-,TRBJ2-7,TRBV18,TGTGCCAGCTCACCACAAGCGGGAGCTTCCTACGAGCAGTACTTC,CASSPQAGASYEQYF
-,once,TRBJ2-1,TRBV12-3/TRBV12-4,TGTGCCAGCAGTTCTCTAGGGTATGAGCAGTTCTTC,CASSSLGYEQFF
TRBD2,-,TRBJ2-1,TRBV6-1,TGTGCCAGCAGGACGACTAGCGGGAGTCTGGCTTCTCATGGGCAGTTCTTC,CASRTTSGSLASHGQFF
-,-,TRBJ1-2,TRBV20-1,TGCAGTGCTAGAGACGACAGAAGTTATGGCTACACCTTC,CSARDDRSYGYTF
TRBD2,few,TRBJ2-5,TRBV9,TGTGCCAGCAGTCTGGGGACTAGCGGGAGGTTGTATGAGCAGTACTTC,CASSLGTSGRLYEQYF
TRBD2,few,TRBJ2-1,TRBV9,TGTGCCAGCAGCGTAGGGCTTCGGGCGGGAGTATACAATGAGCAGTTCTTC,CASSVGLRAGVYNEQFF
-,few,TRBJ1-1,TRBV20-1,TGCAGTGCTAGACCCTTCGGGAGGGAGTACACTGAAGCTTTCTTT,CSARPFGREYTEAFF
-,-,TRBJ1-4,TRBV27,TGTGCCAGCAGTTTTGGGGGGAGGGATGAGGTAAAACTGTTTTTT,CASSFGGRDEVKLFF
-,-,TRBJ2-2,TRBV27,TGTGCCAGCAGTTTATTAGGGTTGGACACCGGGGAGCTGTTTTTT,CASSLLGLDTGELFF
-,-,TRBJ1-1,TRBV5-1,TGCGCCAGCAGCCCGGGGACCCTGAGAACTGAAGCTTTCTTT,CASSPGTLRTEAFF
-,once,TRBJ2-5,TRBV29-1,TGCAGCGTTGAAGGTGGGAAACCCAGGCGGGAGACCCAGTACTTC,CSVEGGKPRRETQYF
-,-,TRBJ2-7,TRBV7-2,TGTGCCAGCAGCTTAGATGGTGTCTTAATGAATGAGCAGTACTTC,CASSLDGVLMNEQYF
TRBD1,few,TRBJ1-1,TRBV6-2/TRBV6-3,TGTGCCAGCAGTCCAACCGACAGGGCGAACACTGAAGCTTTCTTT,CASSPTDRANTEAFF
-,few,TRBJ1-2,TRBV29-1,TGCAGCGCCTCGGACGGGAGCTACACCTTC,CSASDGSYTF
-,-,TRBJ1-2,TRBV5-6,TGTGCCAGCAGCTTCCTGACAGATAACTATGGCTACACCTTC,CASSFLTDNYGYTF
-,-,TRBJ2-1,TRBV9,TGTGCCAGCAGCGTAGGGGCTGGCGGACTTGAGCAGTTCTTC,CASSVGAGGLEQFF
TRBD1,-,TRBJ2-1,TRBV12-3/TRBV12-4,TGTGCCACCACAGGGGCAGGGGCGGATGAGCAGTTCTTC,CATTGAGADEQFF
-,-,TRBJ1-4,TRBV2,TGTGCCAGCAGTGAATGGGAAGAAGCAACTAATGAAAAACTGTTTTTT,CASSEWEEATNEKLFF